These 20 T cell receptor beta chains were sequenced from one sample in a study of identifying expanded T cells in peripheral blood. TCRdb's copy holds only in-frame clones and misses some; the assay was immunoSEQ multiplex PCR. Of about 130,000 clones listed, 70% to 90% are singletons. The sequenced material came from blood. The receptors derive from a person aged 18 to 75 in good health.

The sample holds one count of this clone. The V call is TRBV11-3, the J call TRBJ2-2; D is possibly TRBD1 (5 bases). Trimming cost V 3 bases and J 1 base, with 6 bases left between them. Germline V lookup: CDR1 SGHNT, CDR2 YENEEA. The CDR3 length is 14 residues. DNA of the CDR3: TGTGCCAGCAGCTTCAGGGAGAACACCGGGGAGCTGTTTTTT. Residues: CASSFRENTGELFF.

This clone was found once. The rearrangement uses TRBV4-2 and TRBJ2-3; perhaps D is TRBD1 or TRBD2 (5 bases each). Trimming took off 3 bases at V and 6 bases at J, with 10 bases between the two ends. This CDR3 spans 13 amino acids. The germline gives CDR1 LGHNA, CDR2 YNFKEQ. The CDR3 spells CASSQGEGDTQYF. The CDR3 bases are TGTGCCAGCAGCCAGGGTGAGGGGGATACGCAGTATTTT.

The chain is built from TRBV7-2 and TRBJ1-6; D is ambiguous. CDR3 length: 13 amino acids. Per germline, CDR1 SGHTA and CDR2 FQGNSA. V lost 1 base to trimming and J lost 8 bases, with 6 bases between them. CDR3 DNA: TGTGCCAGCAGCTTAGGACGCGATTCACCCCTCCACTTT. It specifies CASSLGRDSPLHF.

The V call is TRBV18, the J call TRBJ2-5, with 12 bases matching TRBD2. The V gene end was trimmed by 0 bases and the J gene end by 5 bases; junction bases not matched to a gene: 4. CDR1 KGHSH and CDR2 LQKENI come from the germline V gene. This CDR3 region has 16 residues. CDR3 bases: TGTGCCAGCTCACCACCGCTAGCGGGGGGGCTTGAGACCCAGTACTTC. Protein product: CASSPPLAGGLETQYF.

The rearrangement uses TRBV9 and TRBJ1-1; D not resolved. The CDR3 is 13 residues long. Germline loops: CDR1 SGDLS, CDR2 YYNGEE. V was cut by 3 bases and J by 4 bases, with 10 bases left in between. The CDR3 bases are TGTGCCAGCAGCGCCTCAGGTCCCACTGAAGCTTTCTTT. It is translated as CASSASGPTEAFF.

This clone was recorded only once. The CDR3 loop reads CASRAGTSAPDEQYF. As DNA, the CDR3 is TGTGCCAGCAGAGCCGGGACCTCCGCCCCCGACGAGCAGTACTTC. V and J are TRBV27 and TRBJ2-7; D could derive from TRBD1 or TRBD2 (5 bases each). CDR3 length equals 15 residues. CDR1 is MNHEY, CDR2 SMNVEV, per germline (reference sequence). Trimming took off 6 bases at V and 5 bases at J, with 20 bases between the two ends.

The chain has TRBV5-6 and TRBJ1-2; no definite D call. Germline CDR1 SGHDT, CDR2 YYEEEE. The V gene lost 6 bases and the J gene lost 4 bases, with 28 bases spanning the gap. The CDR3 is 18 residues long. The CDR3: CASTINPRAVAWVYGYTF. In DNA, the CDR3 is TGTGCCAGCACCATAAACCCCCGAGCCGTGGCTTGGGTCTATGGCTACACCTTC.

V gene TRBV7-3 combines with J gene TRBJ1-2, with 8 bases aligning to TRBD1. Germline loops: CDR1 SGHTA, CDR2 FQGTGA. The CDR3 totals 17 residues. Losses at the gene ends were 1 base for V and 4 bases for J; bases not matched to a gene: 11. CDR3 nucleotide sequence: TGTGCCAGCAGCTTAAAGGGCTCGGGGGACAGGCCCTATGGCTACACCTTC. Translation: CASSLKGSGDRPYGYTF.

The V and J genes are TRBV11-2 and TRBJ2-1; D unresolved. The length of the CDR3 is 14 residues. Germline CDR1 is SGHAT and CDR2 is FQNNGV. Trimming cost V 5 bases and J 6 bases, with 14 bases left between them. The CDR3 sequence: CASSPSPDRNEQFF. The CDR3 DNA is TGTGCCAGCAGCCCCTCACCCGACCGCAATGAGCAGTTCTTC.

This clone was recorded a few times. The rearrangement joins TRBV5-1 to TRBJ2-3, with 7 nucleotides matching TRBD2. J was trimmed by 4 bases and V by 4 bases; bases with no gene match: 6. CDR1 and CDR2 (germline): SGHRS, YFSETQ. The CDR3 is made up of 14 amino acids. In DNA, the CDR3 is TGCGCCAGCAGCCAGGGAGGGATCGCAGATACGCAGTATTTT. This translates into CASSQGGIADTQYF.

The chain joins TRBV5-4 to TRBJ1-5; D is possibly TRBD1 (5 bases). Trimming stripped 3 bases from V and 5 bases from J, with 9 bases between. Per the germline V gene, CDR1 is SGHNT and CDR2 is YYREEE (reference sequence). The CDR3 is 13 amino acids. The CDR3 loop is CASSWDQDQPQHF. The CDR3 nucleotides read TGTGCCAGCAGCTGGGACCAAGATCAGCCCCAGCATTTT.

Here the CDR3 reads CASSRGASVETQYF. CDR3 coding DNA: TGTGCCAGCAGCAGAGGGGCTAGCGTTGAGACCCAGTACTTC. This chain links TRBV9 with TRBJ2-5; weak D call: TRBD2 (6 bases). Germline assignment: CDR1 SGDLS and CDR2 YYNGEE. The V and J ends lost 4 bases and 5 bases respectively, with 15 bases between them. The length of the CDR3 is 14 residues.

This clone was recorded only once. The V and J genes are TRBV6-6 and TRBJ2-7; 10 bases are a match to TRBD2. Germline CDR1 reads MNHNY; CDR2 reads SVGAGI (reference sequence). The junction had 9 bases not matched to a gene; V was cut back by 0 bases and J by 7 bases. The CDR3 totals 16 residues. The CDR3 DNA reads as TGTGCCAGCAGTTACTCTAGTAGCGGGAGGTCGAGTGAGCAGTACTTC. Translation: CASSYSSSGRSSEQYF.

The CDR3 region is CASRSGTRGGEQYF. CDR3 DNA sequence: TGTGCCAGCAGGTCCGGGACTAGAGGGGGCGAGCAGTACTTC. The chain links TRBV6-6 to TRBJ2-7, with 8 bases aligning to TRBD2. Germline trimming cut 6 bases from V and 6 bases from J; bases unmatched to any gene: 10. This CDR3 spans 14 amino acids. The germline V gene encodes CDR1 MNHNY and CDR2 SVGAGI (reference sequence).

CDR3: CASSPRDIATGELFF. CDR3 nucleotide sequence: TGCGCCAGCAGCCCCCGGGACATAGCGACCGGGGAGCTGTTTTTT. The chain has TRBV4-1 and TRBJ2-2, with D perhaps TRBD1 (6 bases). The CDR3 runs 15 residues. CDR1 MGHRA and CDR2 YSYEKL come from the germline V gene. V lost 4 bases, J lost 5 bases, and 14 bases lay in between.

The rearrangement uses TRBV4-3 and TRBJ2-2; maybe TRBD2 (6 bases). Trimming pared 2 bases from V and 6 bases from J, leaving 10 bases between. Per the germline V gene, CDR1 is LGHNA and CDR2 is YSLEER. CDR3 length equals 14 residues. In DNA form, the CDR3 reads TGCGCCAGCAGCCAACTTGTAGCGGCCGGGGAGCTGTTTTTT. Encoded protein: CASSQLVAAGELFF.

This chain joins TRBV30 and TRBJ2-7; D might be TRBD1 or TRBD2, each matching 7 bases. CDR3 size: 13 residues. Looked up from germline, CDR1 is GTSNPN and CDR2 is SVGIG (reference sequence). Trimming left V 3 bases short and J 3 bases short, with 12 bases between. Here the CDR3 reads CAWRARGGYEQYF. The CDR3 coding sequence is TGTGCCTGGAGAGCCAGGGGGGGCTACGAGCAGTACTTC.

CDR3 loop: CASSLRRGTTDTQYF. The CDR3 DNA follows: TGTGCCAGCAGTTTAAGGCGGGGGACCACAGATACGCAGTATTTT. The chain carries TRBV27 and TRBJ2-3; TRBD2 matches at 7 bases. The CDR3 has 15 residues. The germline CDR1 and CDR2 sequences are MNHEY and SMNVEV (reference sequence). V lost 2 bases to trimming and J lost 2 bases; unmatched junction nucleotides: 4.

The chain joins TRBV2 to TRBJ2-7, with TRBD1 matching 10 bases. Germline V gene data show CDR1 as SNHLY and CDR2 as FYNNEI. J lost 6 bases, V lost 6 bases, and 8 bases had no gene match. The length of the CDR3 is 14 residues. The CDR3 sequence is CASSVRTGGSEQYF. The CDR3 bases are TGTGCCAGCAGCGTCAGGACAGGGGGAAGCGAGCAGTACTTC.

The chain carries TRBV6-5 and TRBJ1-2; 11 bases are a match to TRBD1. Trimming removed 6 bases from V and 4 bases from J; junction bases left unmatched: 4. CDR3 size: 14 residues. The V gene's germline CDR1 is MNHEY and CDR2 SVGAGI. The CDR3 protein is CASSTDRGLYGYTF. CDR3 DNA sequence: TGTGCCAGCAGCACGGACAGGGGGCTCTATGGCTACACCTTC.